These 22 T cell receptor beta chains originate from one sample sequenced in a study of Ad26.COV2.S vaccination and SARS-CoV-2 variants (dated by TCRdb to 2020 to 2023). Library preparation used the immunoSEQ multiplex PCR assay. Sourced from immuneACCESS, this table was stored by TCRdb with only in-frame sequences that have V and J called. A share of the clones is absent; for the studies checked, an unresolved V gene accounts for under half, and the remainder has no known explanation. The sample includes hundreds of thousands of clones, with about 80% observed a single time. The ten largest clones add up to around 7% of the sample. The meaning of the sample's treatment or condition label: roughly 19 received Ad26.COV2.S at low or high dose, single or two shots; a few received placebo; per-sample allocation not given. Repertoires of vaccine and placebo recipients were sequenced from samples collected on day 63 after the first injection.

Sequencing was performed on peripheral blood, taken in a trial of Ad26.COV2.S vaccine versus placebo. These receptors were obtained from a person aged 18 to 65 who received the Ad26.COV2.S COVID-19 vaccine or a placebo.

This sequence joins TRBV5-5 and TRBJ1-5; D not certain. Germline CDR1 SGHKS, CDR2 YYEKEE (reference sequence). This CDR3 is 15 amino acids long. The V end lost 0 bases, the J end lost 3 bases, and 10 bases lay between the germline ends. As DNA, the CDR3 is TGTGCCAGCAGCTTGGCCGGGAGGTACAATCAGCCCCAGCATTTT. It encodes CASSLAGRYNQPQHF.

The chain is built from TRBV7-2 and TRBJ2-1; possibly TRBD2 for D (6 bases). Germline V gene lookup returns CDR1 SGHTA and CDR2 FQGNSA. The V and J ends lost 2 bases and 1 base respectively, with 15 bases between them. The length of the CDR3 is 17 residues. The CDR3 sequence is CASSLRGLGGSYNEQFF. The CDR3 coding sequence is TGTGCCAGCAGCTTAAGAGGGTTGGGGGGTTCCTACAATGAGCAGTTCTTC.

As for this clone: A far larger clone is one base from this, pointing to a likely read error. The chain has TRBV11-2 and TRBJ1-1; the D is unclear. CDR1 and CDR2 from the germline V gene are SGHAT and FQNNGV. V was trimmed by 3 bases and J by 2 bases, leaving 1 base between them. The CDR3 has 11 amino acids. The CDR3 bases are TGTGCCAGCAGCTTTAACACTGAAGCTTTCTTT. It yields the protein CASSFNTEAFF.

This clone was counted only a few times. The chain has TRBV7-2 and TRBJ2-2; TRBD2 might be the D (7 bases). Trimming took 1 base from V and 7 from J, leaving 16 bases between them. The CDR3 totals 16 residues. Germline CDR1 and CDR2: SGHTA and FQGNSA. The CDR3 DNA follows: TGTGCCAGCAGCTTAGAACGGGGGGCCCGGGGCGGGGAGCTGTTTTTT. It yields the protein CASSLERGARGGELFF. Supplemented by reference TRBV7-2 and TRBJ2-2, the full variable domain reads GAGVSQSPSNKVTEKGKDVELRCDPISGHTALYWYRQSLGQGLEFLIYFQGNSAPDKSGLPSDRFSAERTGGSVSTLTIQRTQQEDSAVYLCASSLERGARGGELFFGEGSRLTVL.

This chain's CDR3 is CASSVQRANNEQFF. CDR3 DNA sequence: TGTGCCAGCAGTGTCCAACGGGCGAACAATGAGCAGTTCTTC. This chain links TRBV2 with TRBJ2-1; D remains ambiguous. Trimming stripped 4 bases from V and 5 bases from J, with 12 bases between. The germline CDR1 and CDR2 sequences are SNHLY and FYNNEI. This CDR3 spans 14 amino acids.

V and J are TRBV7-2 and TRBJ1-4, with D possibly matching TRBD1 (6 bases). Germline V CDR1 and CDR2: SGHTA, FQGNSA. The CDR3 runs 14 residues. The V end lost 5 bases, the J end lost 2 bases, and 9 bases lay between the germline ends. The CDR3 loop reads CASSSRGTNEKLFF. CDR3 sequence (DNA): TGTGCCAGCAGCAGCAGGGGTACTAATGAAAAACTGTTTTTT.

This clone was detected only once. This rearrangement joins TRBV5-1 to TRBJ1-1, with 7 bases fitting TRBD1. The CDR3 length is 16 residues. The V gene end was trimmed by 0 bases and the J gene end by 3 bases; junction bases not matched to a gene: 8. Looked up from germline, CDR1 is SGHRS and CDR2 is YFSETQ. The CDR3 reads CASSLAGTELDTEAFF. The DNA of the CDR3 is TGCGCCAGCAGCTTGGCCGGGACAGAACTTGACACTGAAGCTTTCTTT.

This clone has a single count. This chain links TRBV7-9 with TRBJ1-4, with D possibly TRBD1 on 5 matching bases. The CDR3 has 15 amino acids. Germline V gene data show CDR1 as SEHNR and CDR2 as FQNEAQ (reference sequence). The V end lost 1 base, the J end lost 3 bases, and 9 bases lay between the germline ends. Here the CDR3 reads CASSLGGEPNEKLFF. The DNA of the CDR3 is TGTGCCAGCAGCTTAGGAGGGGAACCTAATGAAAAACTGTTTTTT.

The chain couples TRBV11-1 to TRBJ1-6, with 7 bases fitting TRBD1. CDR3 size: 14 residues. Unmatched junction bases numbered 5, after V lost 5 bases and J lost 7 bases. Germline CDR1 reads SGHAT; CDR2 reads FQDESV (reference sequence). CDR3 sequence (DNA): TGTGCCAGCAGCGTCGACAGGGTAAATTCACCCCTCCACTTT. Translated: CASSVDRVNSPLHF.

The chain's CDR3 is CASSEVRAGSGNTIYF. CDR3 in DNA: TGTGCCAGCAGTGAAGTCAGGGCAGGCTCTGGAAACACCATATATTTT. The chain employs TRBV6-1 and TRBJ1-3; possibly TRBD1 for D (5 bases). This CDR3 comprises 16 residues. Germline V lookup: CDR1 MNHNS, CDR2 SASEGT. With 1 base removed from V and 0 bases from J, the gap between germline ends came to 10 bases.

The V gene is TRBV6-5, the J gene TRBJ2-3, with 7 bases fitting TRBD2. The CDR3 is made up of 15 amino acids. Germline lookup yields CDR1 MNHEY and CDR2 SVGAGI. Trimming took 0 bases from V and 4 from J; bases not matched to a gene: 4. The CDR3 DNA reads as TGTGCCAGCAGTTACTCCGGGGGGATTGCAGATACGCAGTATTTT. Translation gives CASSYSGGIADTQYF.

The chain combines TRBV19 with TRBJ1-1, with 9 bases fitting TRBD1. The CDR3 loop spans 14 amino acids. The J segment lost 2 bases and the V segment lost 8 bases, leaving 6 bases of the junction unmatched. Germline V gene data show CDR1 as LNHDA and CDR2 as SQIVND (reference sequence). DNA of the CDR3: TGTGCCAGTTCTGACAGGGGGTATAACACTGAAGCTTTCTTT. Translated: CASSDRGYNTEAFF.

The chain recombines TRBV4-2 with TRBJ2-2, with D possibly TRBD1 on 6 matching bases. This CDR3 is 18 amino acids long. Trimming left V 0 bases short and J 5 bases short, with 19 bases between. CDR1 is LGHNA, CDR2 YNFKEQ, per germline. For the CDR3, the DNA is TGTGCCAGCAGCCAAGATGTGCGCAGGGGAGTATGGACCGGGGAGCTGTTTTTT. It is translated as CASSQDVRRGVWTGELFF.

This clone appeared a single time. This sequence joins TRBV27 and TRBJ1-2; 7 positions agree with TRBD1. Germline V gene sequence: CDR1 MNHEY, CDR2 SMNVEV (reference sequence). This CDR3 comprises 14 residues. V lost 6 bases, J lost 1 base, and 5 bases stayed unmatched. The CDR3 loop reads CASRQGQLNYGYTF. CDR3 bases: TGTGCCAGCAGACAGGGACAGCTTAACTATGGCTACACCTTC.

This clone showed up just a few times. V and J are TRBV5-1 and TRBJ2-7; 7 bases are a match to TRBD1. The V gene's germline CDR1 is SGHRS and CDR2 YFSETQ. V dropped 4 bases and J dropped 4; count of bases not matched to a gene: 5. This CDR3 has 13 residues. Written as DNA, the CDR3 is TGCGCCAGCAGCCGGGACAGAAATTACGAGCAGTACTTC. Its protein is CASSRDRNYEQYF.

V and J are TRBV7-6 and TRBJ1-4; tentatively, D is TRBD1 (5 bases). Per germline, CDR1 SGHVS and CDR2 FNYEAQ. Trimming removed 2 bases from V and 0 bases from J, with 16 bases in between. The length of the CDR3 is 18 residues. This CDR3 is CASSLSPQEGATNEKLFF. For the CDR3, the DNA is TGTGCCAGCAGCTTAAGTCCGCAGGAAGGGGCAACTAATGAAAAACTGTTTTTT.

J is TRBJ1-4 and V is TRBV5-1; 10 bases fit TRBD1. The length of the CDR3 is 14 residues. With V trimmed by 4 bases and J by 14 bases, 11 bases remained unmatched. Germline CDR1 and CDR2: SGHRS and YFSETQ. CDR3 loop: CASSRRQGAGMLFF. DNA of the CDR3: TGCGCCAGCAGCCGGCGACAGGGGGCCGGGATGCTGTTTTTT. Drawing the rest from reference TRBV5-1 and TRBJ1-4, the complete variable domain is KAGVTQTPRYLIKTRGQQVTLSCSPISGHRSVSWYQQTPGQGLQFLFEYFSETQRNKGNFPGRFSGRQFSNSRSEMNVSTLELGDSALYLCASSRRQGAGMLFFGSGTQLSVL.

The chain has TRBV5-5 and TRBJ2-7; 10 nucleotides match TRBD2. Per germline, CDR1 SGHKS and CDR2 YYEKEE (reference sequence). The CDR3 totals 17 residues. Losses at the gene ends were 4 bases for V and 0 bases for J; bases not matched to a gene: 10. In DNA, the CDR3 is TGTGCCAGCAGCACACGCCCCCTAGCGGGAGTCTCCTACGAGCAGTACTTC. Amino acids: CASSTRPLAGVSYEQYF.

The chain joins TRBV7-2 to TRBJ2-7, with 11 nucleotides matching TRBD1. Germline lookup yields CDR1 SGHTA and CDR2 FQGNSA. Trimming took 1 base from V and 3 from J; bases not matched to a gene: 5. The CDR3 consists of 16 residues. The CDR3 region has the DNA TGTGCCAGCAGCTTAGGGACAGGGGGCGGGATCTACGAGCAGTACTTC. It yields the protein CASSLGTGGGIYEQYF.

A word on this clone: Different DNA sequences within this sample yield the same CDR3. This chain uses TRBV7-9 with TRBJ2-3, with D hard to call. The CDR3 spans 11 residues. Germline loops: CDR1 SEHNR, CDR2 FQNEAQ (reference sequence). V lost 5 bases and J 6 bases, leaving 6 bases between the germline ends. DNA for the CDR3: TGTGCCAGCAGCCCCACGGATACGCAGTATTTT. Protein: CASSPTDTQYF.

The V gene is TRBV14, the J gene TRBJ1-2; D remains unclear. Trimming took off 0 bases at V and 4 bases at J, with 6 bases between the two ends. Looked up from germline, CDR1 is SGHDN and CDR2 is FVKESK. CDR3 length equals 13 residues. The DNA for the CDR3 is TGTGCCAGCAGCCAAGAACAGACCTATGGCTACACCTTC. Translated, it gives CASSQEQTYGYTF.

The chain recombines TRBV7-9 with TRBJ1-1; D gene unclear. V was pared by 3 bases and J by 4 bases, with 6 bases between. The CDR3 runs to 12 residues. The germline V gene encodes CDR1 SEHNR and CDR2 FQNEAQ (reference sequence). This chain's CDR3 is CASSLVSTEAFF. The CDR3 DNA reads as TGTGCCAGCAGCTTGGTGAGCACTGAAGCTTTCTTT.